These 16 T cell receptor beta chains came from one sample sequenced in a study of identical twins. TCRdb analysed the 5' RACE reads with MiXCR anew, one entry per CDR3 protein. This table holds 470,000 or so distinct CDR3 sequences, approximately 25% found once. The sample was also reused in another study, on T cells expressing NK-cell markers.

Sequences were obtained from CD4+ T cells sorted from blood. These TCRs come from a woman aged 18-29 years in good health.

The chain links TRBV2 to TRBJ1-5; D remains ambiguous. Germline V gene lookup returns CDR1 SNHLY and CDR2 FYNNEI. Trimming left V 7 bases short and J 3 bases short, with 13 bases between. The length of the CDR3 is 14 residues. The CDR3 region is CASKRFMDNQPQHF. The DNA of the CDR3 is TGTGCCAGCAAAAGGTTTATGGACAATCAGCCCCAGCATTTT.

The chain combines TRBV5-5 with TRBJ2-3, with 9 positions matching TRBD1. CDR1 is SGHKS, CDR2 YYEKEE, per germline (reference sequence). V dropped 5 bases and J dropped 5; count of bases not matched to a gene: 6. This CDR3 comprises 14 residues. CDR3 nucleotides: TGTGCCAGCAGATTACAGGGGGCAGGAGATACGCAGTATTTT. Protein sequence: CASRLQGAGDTQYF.

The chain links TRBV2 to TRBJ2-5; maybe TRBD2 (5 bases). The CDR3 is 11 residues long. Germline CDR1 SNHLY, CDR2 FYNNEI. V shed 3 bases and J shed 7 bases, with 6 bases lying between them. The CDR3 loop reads CASSDSGTQYF. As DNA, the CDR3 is TGTGCCAGCAGTGACAGCGGGACCCAGTACTTC.

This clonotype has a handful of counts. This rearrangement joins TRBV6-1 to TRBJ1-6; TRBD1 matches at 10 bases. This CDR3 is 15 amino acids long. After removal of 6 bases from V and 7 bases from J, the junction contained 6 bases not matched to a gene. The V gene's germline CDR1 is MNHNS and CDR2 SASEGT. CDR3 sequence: CASSRRDRGNSPLHF. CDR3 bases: TGTGCCAGCAGCCGCCGGGACAGGGGAAATTCACCCCTCCACTTT.

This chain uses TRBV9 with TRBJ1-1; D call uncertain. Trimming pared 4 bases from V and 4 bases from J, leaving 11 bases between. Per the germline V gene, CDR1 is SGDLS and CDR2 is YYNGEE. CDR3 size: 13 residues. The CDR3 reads CASSPRGPTEAFF. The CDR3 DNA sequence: TGTGCCAGCAGCCCCCGGGGTCCCACTGAAGCTTTCTTT.

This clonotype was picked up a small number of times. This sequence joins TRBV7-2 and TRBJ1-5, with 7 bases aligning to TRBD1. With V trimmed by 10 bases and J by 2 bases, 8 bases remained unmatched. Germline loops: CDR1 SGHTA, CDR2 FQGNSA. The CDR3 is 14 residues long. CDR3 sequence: CATQDRVGNQPQHF. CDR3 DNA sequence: TGTGCCACCCAAGACAGGGTCGGCAATCAGCCCCAGCATTTT.

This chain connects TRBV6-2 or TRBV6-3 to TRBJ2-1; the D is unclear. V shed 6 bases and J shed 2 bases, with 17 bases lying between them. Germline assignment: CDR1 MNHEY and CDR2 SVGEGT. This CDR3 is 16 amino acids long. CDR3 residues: CASSKRTPNPYNEQFF. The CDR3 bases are TGTGCCAGCAGCAAACGAACGCCAAACCCCTACAATGAGCAGTTCTTC.

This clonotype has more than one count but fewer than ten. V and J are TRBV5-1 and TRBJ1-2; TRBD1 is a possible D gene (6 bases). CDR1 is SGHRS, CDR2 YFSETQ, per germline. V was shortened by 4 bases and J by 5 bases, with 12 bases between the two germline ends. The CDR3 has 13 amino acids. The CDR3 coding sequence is TGCGCCAGCAGCCAGGGGTTCGGGTATGGCTACACCTTC. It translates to CASSQGFGYGYTF.

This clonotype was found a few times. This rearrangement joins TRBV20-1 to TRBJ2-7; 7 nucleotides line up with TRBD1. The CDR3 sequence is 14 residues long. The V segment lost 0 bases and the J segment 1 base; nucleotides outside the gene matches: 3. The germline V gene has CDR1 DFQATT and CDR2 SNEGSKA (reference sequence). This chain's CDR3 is CSARDRGQSYEQYF. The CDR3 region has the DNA TGCAGTGCTAGAGATAGGGGACAGTCCTACGAGCAGTACTTC.

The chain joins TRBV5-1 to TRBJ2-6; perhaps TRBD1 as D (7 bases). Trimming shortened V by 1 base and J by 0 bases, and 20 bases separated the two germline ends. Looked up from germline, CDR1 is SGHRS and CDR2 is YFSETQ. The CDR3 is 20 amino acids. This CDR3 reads CASSLRYRGTANSGANVLTF. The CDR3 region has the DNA TGCGCCAGCAGCTTGAGATATCGCGGGACAGCCAACTCTGGGGCCAACGTCCTGACTTTC.

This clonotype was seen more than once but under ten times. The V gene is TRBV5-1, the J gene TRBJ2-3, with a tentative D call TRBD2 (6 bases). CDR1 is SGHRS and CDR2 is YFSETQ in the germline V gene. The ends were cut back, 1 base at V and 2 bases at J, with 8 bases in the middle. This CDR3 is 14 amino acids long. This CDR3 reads CASSLSGVTDTQYF. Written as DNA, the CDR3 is TGCGCCAGCAGCTTGTCGGGGGTCACAGATACGCAGTATTTT.

For the CDR3, the DNA is TGTGCCAGCAGTGAAGGACTAGCCATCAACAATGAGCAGTTCTTC. This translates into CASSEGLAINNEQFF. The chain is built from TRBV2 and TRBJ2-1; 7 bases agree with TRBD2. The CDR3 runs to 15 residues. Germline CDR1 and CDR2: SNHLY and FYNNEI. The trim removed 1 base at V and 5 bases at J, leaving 5 bases unmatched.

This CDR3 is CSARDWYQETQYF. CDR3 DNA sequence: TGCAGTGCTAGGGACTGGTACCAAGAGACCCAGTACTTC. This chain uses TRBV20-1 with TRBJ2-5; tentative D call: TRBD2 (5 bases). Germline CDR1 is DFQATT and CDR2 is SNEGSKA (reference sequence). The CDR3 contains 13 residues. The V end lost 3 bases, the J end lost 0 bases, and 8 bases lay between the germline ends.

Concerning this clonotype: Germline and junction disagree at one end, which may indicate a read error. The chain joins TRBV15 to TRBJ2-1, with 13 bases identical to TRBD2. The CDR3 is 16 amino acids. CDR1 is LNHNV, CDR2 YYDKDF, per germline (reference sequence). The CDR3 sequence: CATTRGTSGTSNEQFF. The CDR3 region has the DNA TGTGCCACCACCAGAGGGACTAGCGGGACCTCGAATGAGCAGTTCTTC.

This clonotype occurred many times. For the CDR3, the DNA is TGTGCCATCAACTCCATGGGGGAGCAGTACTTC. Encoded protein: CAINSMGEQYF. This chain uses TRBV10-3 with TRBJ2-7; D not certain. The CDR3 has 11 residues. The germline V gene encodes CDR1 ENHRY and CDR2 SYGVKD. V lost 7 bases, J lost 7 bases, and 11 bases lay in between.

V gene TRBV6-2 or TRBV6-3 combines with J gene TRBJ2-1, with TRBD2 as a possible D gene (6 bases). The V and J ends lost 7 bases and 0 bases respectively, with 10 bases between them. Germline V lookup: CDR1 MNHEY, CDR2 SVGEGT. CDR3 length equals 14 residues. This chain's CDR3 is CASTGGPSYNEQFF. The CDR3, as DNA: TGTGCCAGCACCGGAGGGCCCTCCTACAATGAGCAGTTCTTC.